This T cell receptor (beta chain) was captured by sequencing in a study of blood T cell repertoires in COVID-19. Study at large: T cells, B-cell-depleted T cells, or PBMCs provided the cDNA or gDNA that served as material.

Assay: immunoSEQ multiplex PCR; the TCRdb copy retains only in-frame clones and omits some. The data hold 200,000 to 250,000 clones, with around four fifths observed a single time. The V gene lost 5 bases and the J gene lost 5 bases, with 15 bases spanning the gap. CDR1 is MNHNS and CDR2 is SASEGT in the germline V gene. CDR3 size: 14 residues. This clonotype originated in a woman of 80 years or more with COVID-19, enrolled during active disease. The sample comprised peripheral blood. J is TRBJ2-5 and V is TRBV6-1; D is unresolved. The CDR3 DNA sequence: TGTGCCAGCAGTAAGACCCGTGCGGCCGAGACCCAGTACTTC. Translation gives CASSKTRAAETQYF.